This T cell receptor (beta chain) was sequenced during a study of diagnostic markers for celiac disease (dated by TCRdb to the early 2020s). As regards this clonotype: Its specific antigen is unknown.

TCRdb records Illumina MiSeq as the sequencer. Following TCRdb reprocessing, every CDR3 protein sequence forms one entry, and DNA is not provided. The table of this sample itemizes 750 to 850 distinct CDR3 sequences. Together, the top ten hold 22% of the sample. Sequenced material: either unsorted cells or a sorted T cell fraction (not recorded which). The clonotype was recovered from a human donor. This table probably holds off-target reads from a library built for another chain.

CDR3 reads: CAISGHPGQGKEATEAFF. The V and J genes are TRBV10-3 and TRBJ1-1; the D gene TCRdb calls, TRBD1, cannot be checked with no DNA. The CDR3 contains 18 residues, cysteine and phenylalanine counted. No coding sequence is recorded. Per the germline V gene, ENHRY is the CDR1 and SYGVKD is the CDR2.